This TCR beta chain stems from a study of siplizumab effects on memory and regulatory T cells. TCRdb keeps only in-frame clones here, not all; method: immunoSEQ multiplex PCR. The table records tens of thousands of clones, over 85% of them present only once. Study outcomes and limitations: Alloreactive sequences tracing back to unstimulated CD4+ memory cells were significantly reduced by siplizumab. The alloresponse seemed to draw substantially on naive T cells, which appeared more diverse than memory cells.

This clone was counted a single time. What it binds is not known. The V end was cut by 2 bases, the J end by 5 bases, with 13 bases between. Germline V gives CDR1 SGHRS, CDR2 YFSETQ. This CDR3 region has 15 residues. Sequencing input: CD8+ T cells sorted from blood. This receptor was obtained from a human donor in good health. The chain links TRBV5-1 to TRBJ2-2; maybe TRBD2 (5 bases). For the CDR3, the DNA is TGCGCCAGCAGCTTAGGACCAACGGGAACCGGGGAGCTGTTTTTT. Translated, it gives CASSLGPTGTGELFF.